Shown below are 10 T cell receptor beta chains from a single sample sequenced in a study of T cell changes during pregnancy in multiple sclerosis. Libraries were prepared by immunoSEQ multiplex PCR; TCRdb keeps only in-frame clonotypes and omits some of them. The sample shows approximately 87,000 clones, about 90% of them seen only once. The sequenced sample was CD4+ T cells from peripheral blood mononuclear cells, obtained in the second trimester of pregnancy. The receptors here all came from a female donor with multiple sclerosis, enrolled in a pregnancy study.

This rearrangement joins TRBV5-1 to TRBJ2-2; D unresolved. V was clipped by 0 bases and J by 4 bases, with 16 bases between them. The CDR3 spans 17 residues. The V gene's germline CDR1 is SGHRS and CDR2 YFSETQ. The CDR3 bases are TGCGCCAGCAGCTTGGCCCCCTTTGGCCAGTCCACCGGGGAGCTGTTTTTT. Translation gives CASSLAPFGQSTGELFF.

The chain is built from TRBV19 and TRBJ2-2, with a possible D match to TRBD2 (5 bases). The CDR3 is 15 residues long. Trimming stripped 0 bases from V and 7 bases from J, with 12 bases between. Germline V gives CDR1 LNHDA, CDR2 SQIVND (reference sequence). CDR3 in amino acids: CASSIEVRGRGELFF. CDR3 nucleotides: TGTGCCAGTAGTATAGAAGTGCGCGGGCGCGGGGAGCTGTTTTTT.

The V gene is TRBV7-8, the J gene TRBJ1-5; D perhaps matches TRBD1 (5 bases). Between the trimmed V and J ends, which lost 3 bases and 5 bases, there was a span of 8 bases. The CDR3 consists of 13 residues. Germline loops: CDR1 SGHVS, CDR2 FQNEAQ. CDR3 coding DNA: TGTGCCAGCAGCTTTGACAGATATCAGCCCCAGCATTTT. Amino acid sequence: CASSFDRYQPQHF.

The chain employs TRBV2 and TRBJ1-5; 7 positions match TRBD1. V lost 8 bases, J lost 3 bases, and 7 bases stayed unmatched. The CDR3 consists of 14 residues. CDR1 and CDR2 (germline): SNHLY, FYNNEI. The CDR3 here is CASRQGEINQPQHF. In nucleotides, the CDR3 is TGTGCCAGCCGACAGGGTGAAATCAATCAGCCCCAGCATTTT.

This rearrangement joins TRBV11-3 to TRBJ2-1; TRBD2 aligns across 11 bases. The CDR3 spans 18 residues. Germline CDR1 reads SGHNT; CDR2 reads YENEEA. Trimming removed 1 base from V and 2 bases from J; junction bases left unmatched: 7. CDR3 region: CASSLVRGLAETYNEQFF. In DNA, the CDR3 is TGTGCCAGCAGCTTAGTCCGGGGACTAGCGGAGACCTACAATGAGCAGTTCTTC.

CDR3 nucleotide sequence: TGTGCCAGCATTCGTGACAGGTTGCAGCCCCAGCATTTT. Encoded protein: CASIRDRLQPQHF. The V call is TRBV28, the J call TRBJ1-5; D perhaps matches TRBD1 (6 bases). The CDR3 contains 13 residues. V lost 7 bases, J lost 7 bases, and 14 bases lay in between. Germline V gives CDR1 MDHEN, CDR2 SYDVKM.

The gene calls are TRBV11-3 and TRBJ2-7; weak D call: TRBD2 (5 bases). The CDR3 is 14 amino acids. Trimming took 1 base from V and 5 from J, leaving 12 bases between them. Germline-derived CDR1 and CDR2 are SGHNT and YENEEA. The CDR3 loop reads CASSLGGSNDEQYF. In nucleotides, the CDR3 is TGTGCCAGCAGCTTAGGAGGGAGTAACGACGAGCAGTACTTC.

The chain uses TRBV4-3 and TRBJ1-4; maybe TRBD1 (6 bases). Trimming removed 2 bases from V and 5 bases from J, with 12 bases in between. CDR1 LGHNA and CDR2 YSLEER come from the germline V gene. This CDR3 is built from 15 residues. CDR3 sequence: CASSQQGGPNEKLFF. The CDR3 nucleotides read TGCGCCAGCAGCCAACAAGGGGGTCCCAATGAAAAACTGTTTTTT.

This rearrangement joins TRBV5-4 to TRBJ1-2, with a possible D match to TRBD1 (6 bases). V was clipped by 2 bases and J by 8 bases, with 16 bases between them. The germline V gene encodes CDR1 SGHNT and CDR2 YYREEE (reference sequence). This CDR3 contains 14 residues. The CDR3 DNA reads TGTGCCAGCAGCTTTCCGCGCAGGGGCTGGGGCTACACCTTC. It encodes CASSFPRRGWGYTF. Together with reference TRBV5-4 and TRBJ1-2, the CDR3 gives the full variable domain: ETGVTQSPTHLIKTRGQQVTLRCSSQSGHNTVSWYQQALGQGPQFIFQYYREEENGRGNFPPRFSGLQFPNYSSELNVNALELDDSALYLCASSFPRRGWGYTFGSGTRLTVV.

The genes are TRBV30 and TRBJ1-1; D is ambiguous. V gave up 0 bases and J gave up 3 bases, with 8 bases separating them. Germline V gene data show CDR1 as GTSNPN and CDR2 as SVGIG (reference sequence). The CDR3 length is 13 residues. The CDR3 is CAWSVDGYTEAFF. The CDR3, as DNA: TGTGCCTGGAGTGTAGATGGCTACACTGAAGCTTTCTTT.